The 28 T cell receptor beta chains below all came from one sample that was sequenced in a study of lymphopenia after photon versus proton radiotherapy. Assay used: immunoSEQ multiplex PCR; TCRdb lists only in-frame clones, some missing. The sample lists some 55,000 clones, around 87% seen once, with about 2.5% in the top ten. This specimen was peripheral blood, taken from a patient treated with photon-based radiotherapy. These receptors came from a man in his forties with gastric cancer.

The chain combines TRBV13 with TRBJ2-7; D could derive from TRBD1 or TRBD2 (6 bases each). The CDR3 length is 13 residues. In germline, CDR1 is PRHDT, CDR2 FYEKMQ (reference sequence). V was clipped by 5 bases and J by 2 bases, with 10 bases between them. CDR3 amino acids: CASSRRGPYEQYF. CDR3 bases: TGTGCCAGCAGCCGCCGGGGGCCCTACGAGCAGTACTTC. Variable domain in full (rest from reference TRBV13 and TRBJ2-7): AAGVIQSPRHLIKEKRETATLKCYPIPRHDTVYWYQQGPGQDPQFLISFYEKMQSDKGSIPDRFSAQQFSDYHSELNMSSLELGDSALYFCASSRRGPYEQYFGPGTRLTVT.

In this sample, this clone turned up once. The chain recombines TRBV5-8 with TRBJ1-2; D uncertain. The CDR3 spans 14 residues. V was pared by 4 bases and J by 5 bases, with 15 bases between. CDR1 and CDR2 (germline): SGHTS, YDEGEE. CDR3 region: CASSAHISSYGYTF. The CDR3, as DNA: TGTGCCAGCAGCGCCCATATCTCTTCTTATGGCTACACCTTC.

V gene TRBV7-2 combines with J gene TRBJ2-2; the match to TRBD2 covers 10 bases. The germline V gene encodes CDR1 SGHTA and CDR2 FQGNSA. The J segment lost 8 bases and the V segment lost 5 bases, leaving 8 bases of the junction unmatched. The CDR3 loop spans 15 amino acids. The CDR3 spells CASSPRTSGSGELFF. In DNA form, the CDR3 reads TGTGCCAGCAGCCCCCGGACTAGCGGCTCAGGGGAGCTGTTTTTT.

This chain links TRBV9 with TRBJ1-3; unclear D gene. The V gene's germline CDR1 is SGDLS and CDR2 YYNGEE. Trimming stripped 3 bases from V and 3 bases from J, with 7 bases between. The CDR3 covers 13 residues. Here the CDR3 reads CASSGAGGNTIYF. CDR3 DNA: TGTGCCAGCAGCGGGGCGGGTGGAAACACCATATATTTT.

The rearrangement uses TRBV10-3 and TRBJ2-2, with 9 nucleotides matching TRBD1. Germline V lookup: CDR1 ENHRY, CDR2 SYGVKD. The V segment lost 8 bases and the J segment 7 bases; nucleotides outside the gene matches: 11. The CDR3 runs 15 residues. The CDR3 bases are TGTGCCATCTTACCCGGGACAGGGAATTTCGGGGAGCTGTTTTTT. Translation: CAILPGTGNFGELFF.

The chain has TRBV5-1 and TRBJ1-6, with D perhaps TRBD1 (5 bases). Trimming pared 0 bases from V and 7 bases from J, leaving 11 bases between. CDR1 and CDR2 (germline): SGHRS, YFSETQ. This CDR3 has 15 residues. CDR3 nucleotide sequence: TGCGCCAGCAGCTTGGATCCAGGGACGAATTCACCCCTCCACTTT. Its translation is CASSLDPGTNSPLHF.

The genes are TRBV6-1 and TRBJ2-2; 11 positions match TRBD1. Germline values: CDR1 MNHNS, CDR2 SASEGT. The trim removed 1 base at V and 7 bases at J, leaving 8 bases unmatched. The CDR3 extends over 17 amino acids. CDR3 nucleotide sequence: TGTGCCAGCAGTGAAGTTAGGACAGGGGGCTCGAGCGGGGAGCTGTTTTTT. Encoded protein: CASSEVRTGGSSGELFF.

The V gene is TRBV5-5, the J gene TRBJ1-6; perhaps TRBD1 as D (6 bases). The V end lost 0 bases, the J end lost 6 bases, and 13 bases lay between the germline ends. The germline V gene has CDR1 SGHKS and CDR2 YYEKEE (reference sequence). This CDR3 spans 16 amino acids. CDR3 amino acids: CASSLGYRVGNSPLHF. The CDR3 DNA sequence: TGTGCCAGCAGCTTGGGATACAGGGTAGGTAATTCACCCCTCCACTTT. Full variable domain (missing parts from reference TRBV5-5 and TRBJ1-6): DAGVTQSPTHLIKTRGQQVTLRCSPISGHKSVSWYQQVLGQGPQFIFQYYEKEERGRGNFPDRFSARQFPNYSSELNVNALLLGDSALYLCASSLGYRVGNSPLHFGNGTRLTVT.

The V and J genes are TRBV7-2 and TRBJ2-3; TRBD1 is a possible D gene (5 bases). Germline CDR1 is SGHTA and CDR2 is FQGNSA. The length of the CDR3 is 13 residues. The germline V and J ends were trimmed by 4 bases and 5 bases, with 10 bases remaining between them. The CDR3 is CASSYGTGDTQYF. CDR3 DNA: TGTGCCAGCAGCTATGGAACAGGAGATACGCAGTATTTT.

The CDR3 coding sequence is TGCGCCAGCAGCTTCGACAGGGGGGCGTATGGCTACACCTTC. Protein product: CASSFDRGAYGYTF. J is TRBJ1-2 and V is TRBV5-1; 9 nucleotides align to TRBD1. J gave up 5 bases and V 2 bases, and 4 bases lay outside the gene matches. The CDR3 is made up of 14 amino acids. Germline V gene lookup returns CDR1 SGHRS and CDR2 YFSETQ. The full variable domain, in which reference TRBV5-1 and TRBJ1-2 provide the parts outside the CDR3, is KAGVTQTPRYLIKTRGQQVTLSCSPISGHRSVSWYQQTPGQGLQFLFEYFSETQRNKGNFPGRFSGRQFSNSRSEMNVSTLELGDSALYLCASSFDRGAYGYTFGSGTRLTVV.

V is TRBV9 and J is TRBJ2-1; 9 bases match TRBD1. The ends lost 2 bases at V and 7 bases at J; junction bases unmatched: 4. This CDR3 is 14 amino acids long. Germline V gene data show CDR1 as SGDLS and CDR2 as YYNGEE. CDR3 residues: CASSVWDRANEQFF. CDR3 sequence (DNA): TGTGCCAGCAGCGTCTGGGACAGGGCGAATGAGCAGTTCTTC.

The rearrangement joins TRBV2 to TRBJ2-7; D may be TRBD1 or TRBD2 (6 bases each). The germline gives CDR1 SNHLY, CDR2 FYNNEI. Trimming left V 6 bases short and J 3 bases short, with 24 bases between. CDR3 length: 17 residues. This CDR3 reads CASSDGGREPNDYEQYF. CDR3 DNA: TGTGCCAGCAGCGACGGGGGCAGGGAACCCAACGACTACGAGCAGTACTTC.

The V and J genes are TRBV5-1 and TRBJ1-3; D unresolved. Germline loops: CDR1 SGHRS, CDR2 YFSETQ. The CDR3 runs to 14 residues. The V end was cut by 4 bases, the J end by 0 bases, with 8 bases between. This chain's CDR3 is CASSPRSSGNTIYF. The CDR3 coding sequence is TGCGCCAGCAGCCCACGGAGCTCTGGAAACACCATATATTTT.

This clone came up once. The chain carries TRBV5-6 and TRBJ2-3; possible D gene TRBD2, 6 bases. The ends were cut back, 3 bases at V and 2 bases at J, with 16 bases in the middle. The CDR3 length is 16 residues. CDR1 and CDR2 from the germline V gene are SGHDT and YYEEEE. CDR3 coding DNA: TGTGCCAGCAGCTCCCAGTCGGGGACTTACACAGATACGCAGTATTTT. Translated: CASSSQSGTYTDTQYF.

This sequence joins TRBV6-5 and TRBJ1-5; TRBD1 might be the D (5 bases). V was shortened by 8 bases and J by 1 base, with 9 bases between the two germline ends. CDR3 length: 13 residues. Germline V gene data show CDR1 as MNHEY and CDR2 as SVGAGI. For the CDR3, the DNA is TGTGCCAGCTGGAAGGGGAGCAATCAGCCCCAGCATTTT. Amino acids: CASWKGSNQPQHF.

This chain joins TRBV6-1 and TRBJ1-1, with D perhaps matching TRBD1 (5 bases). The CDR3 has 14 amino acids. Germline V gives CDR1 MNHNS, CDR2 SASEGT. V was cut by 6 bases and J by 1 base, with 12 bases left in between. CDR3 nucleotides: TGTGCCAGCAGCGACGGGACCCAGAACACTGAAGCTTTCTTT. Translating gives CASSDGTQNTEAFF.

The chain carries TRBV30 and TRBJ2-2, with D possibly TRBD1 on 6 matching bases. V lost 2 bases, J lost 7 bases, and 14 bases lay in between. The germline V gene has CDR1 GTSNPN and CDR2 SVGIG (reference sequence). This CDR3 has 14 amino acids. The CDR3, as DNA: TGTGCCTGGAGTCGCCAGGGGTCGGTCGGGGAGCTGTTTTTT. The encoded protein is CAWSRQGSVGELFF.

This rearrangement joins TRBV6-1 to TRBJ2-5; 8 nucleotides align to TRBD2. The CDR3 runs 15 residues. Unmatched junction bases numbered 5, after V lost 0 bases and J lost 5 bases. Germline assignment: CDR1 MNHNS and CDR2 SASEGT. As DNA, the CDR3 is TGTGCCAGCAGTGAAGCGTCAGCGGGGGACGAGACCCAGTACTTC. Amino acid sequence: CASSEASAGDETQYF.

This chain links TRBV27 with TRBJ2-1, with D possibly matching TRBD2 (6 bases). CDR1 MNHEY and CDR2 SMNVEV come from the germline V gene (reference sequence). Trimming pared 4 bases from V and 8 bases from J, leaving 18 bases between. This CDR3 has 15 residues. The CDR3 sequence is CASSWGRRGIDEQFF. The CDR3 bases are TGTGCCAGCAGTTGGGGCCGCCGGGGGATCGATGAGCAGTTCTTC.

The CDR3 region is CASSTGGRGQPQHF. The CDR3 bases are TGTGCCAGCAGTACAGGGGGCAGGGGTCAGCCCCAGCATTTT. This chain connects TRBV6-6 to TRBJ1-5; 9 nucleotides agree with TRBD1. CDR1 and CDR2 from the germline V gene are MNHNY and SVGAGI (reference sequence). With 5 bases clipped from V and 6 bases from J, the junction kept 5 bases outside the gene matches. CDR3 length equals 14 residues.

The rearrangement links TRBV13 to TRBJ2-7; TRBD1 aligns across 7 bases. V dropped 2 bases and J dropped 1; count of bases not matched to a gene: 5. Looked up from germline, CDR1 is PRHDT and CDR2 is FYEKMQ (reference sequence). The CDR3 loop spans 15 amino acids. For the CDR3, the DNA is TGTGCCAGCAGCTTATTGGAACAGGGGTCCTACGAGCAGTACTTC. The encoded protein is CASSLLEQGSYEQYF.

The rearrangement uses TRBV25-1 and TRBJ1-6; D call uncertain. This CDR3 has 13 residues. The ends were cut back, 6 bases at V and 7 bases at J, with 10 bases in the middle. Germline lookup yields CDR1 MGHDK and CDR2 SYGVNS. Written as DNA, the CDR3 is TGTGCCAGCAGCGGCATGGGGAATTCACCCCTCCACTTT. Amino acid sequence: CASSGMGNSPLHF.

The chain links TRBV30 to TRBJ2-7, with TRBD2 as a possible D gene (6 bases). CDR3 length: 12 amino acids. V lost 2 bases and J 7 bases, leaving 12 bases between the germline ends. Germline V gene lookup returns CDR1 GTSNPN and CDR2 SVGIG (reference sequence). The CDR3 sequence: CAWSWGDGEQYF. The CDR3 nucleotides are TGTGCCTGGAGTTGGGGGGACGGGGAGCAGTACTTC.

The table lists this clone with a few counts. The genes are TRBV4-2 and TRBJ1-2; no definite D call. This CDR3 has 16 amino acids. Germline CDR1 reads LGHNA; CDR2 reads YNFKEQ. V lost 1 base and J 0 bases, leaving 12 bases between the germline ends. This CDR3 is CASSQVWTQSNYGYTF. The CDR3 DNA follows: TGTGCCAGCAGCCAAGTTTGGACGCAGTCTAACTATGGCTACACCTTC.

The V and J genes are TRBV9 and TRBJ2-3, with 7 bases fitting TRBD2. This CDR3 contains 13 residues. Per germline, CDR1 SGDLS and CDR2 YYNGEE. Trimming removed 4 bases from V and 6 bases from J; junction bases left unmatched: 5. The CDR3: CASSSGLVDTQYF. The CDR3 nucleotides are TGTGCCAGCAGCTCCGGACTAGTGGATACGCAGTATTTT.

The CDR3 DNA follows: TGTGCCAGCAGCTCTGACAGGAACACCGGGGAGCTGTTTTTT. Amino acids: CASSSDRNTGELFF. This sequence joins TRBV7-2 and TRBJ2-2, with a tentative D call TRBD1 (5 bases). Germline V lookup: CDR1 SGHTA, CDR2 FQGNSA. V lost 4 bases and J lost 1, with 7 bases in between. This CDR3 contains 14 residues.

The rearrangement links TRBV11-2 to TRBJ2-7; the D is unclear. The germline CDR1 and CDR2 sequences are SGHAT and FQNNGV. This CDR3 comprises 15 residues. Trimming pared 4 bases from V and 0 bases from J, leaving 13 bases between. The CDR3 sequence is CASSWVGSTSYEQYF. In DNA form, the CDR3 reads TGTGCCAGCAGCTGGGTGGGCAGCACCTCCTACGAGCAGTACTTC. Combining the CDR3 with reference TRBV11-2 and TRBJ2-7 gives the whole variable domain EAGVAQSPRYKIIEKRQSVAFWCNPISGHATLYWYQQILGQGPKLLIQFQNNGVVDDSQLPKDRFSAERLKGVDSTLKIQPAKLEDSAVYLCASSWVGSTSYEQYFGPGTRLTVT.

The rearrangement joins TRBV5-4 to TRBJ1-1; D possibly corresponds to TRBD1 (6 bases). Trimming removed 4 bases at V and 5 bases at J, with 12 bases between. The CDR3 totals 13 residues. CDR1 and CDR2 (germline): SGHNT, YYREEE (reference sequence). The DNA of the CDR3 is TGTGCCAGCAGCCCACAGGGAAGGACTGAAGCTTTCTTT. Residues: CASSPQGRTEAFF.